The 14 T cell receptor beta chains in this list originate from one sample, sequenced in a study of shared clonotypes between healthy human individuals. Terminally differentiated effector memory CD45RA+ cells were excluded by CCR7 positive selection of CD45RO-negative cells. Method: immunoSEQ multiplex PCR; TCRdb's copy keeps in-frame clones and lacks some. The sample has roughly 1,800,000 clones; roughly 95% are singletons. Source material: naive CD8+ T cells sorted from blood. These receptors were taken from a man between 18 and 29 years old in good health.

The chain uses TRBV29-1 and TRBJ2-3, with D perhaps TRBD1 (6 bases). V gave up 3 bases and J gave up 0 bases, with 13 bases separating them. Germline V gives CDR1 SQVTM, CDR2 ANQGSEA. The CDR3 runs 15 residues. CDR3 sequence: CSVDLGQSSTDTQYF. In DNA, the CDR3 is TGCAGCGTTGACCTCGGACAGAGTAGCACAGATACGCAGTATTTT.

This rearrangement joins TRBV29-1 to TRBJ2-2; D is ambiguous. Per the germline V gene, CDR1 is SQVTM and CDR2 is ANQGSEA. The V end was cut by 5 bases, the J end by 7 bases, with 5 bases between. The CDR3 has 10 residues. The CDR3 here is CSVRIGELFF. The CDR3 DNA reads as TGCAGCGTTCGTATCGGGGAGCTGTTTTTT.

V gene TRBV18 combines with J gene TRBJ2-7; 7 bases match TRBD2. Germline V gene data show CDR1 as KGHSH and CDR2 as LQKENI. The CDR3 is 14 residues long. J gave up 4 bases and V 3 bases, and 6 bases lay outside the gene matches. The CDR3 region has the DNA TGTGCCAGCTCACCCGGGACTAACCCTTACGAGCAGTACTTC. Translated: CASSPGTNPYEQYF.

The chain carries TRBV5-6 and TRBJ2-1; 8 bases are shared with TRBD2. Unmatched junction bases numbered 5, after V lost 0 bases and J lost 3 bases. Germline V gene sequence: CDR1 SGHDT, CDR2 YYEEEE. The CDR3 covers 16 residues. The CDR3 is CASSLASGGHYNEQFF. The CDR3 nucleotides read TGTGCCAGCAGCTTGGCCAGCGGGGGCCACTACAATGAGCAGTTCTTC. Supplemented by reference TRBV5-6 and TRBJ2-1, the full variable domain reads DAGVTQSPTHLIKTRGQQVTLRCSPKSGHDTVSWYQQALGQGPQFIFQYYEEEERQRGNFPDRFSGHQFPNYSSELNVNALLLGDSALYLCASSLASGGHYNEQFFGPGTRLTVL.

The rearrangement links TRBV13 to TRBJ1-1, with D unresolved. Germline lookup yields CDR1 PRHDT and CDR2 FYEKMQ (reference sequence). Between the trimmed V and J ends, which lost 6 bases and 0 bases, there was a span of 11 bases. The CDR3 runs to 14 residues. In nucleotides, the CDR3 is TGTGCCAGCAGAGAAGGACCTATGAACACTGAAGCTTTCTTT. Translating gives CASREGPMNTEAFF. Supplemented by reference TRBV13 and TRBJ1-1, the full variable domain reads AAGVIQSPRHLIKEKRETATLKCYPIPRHDTVYWYQQGPGQDPQFLISFYEKMQSDKGSIPDRFSAQQFSDYHSELNMSSLELGDSALYFCASREGPMNTEAFFGQGTRLTVV.

The CDR3 DNA reads TGTGCCAGCAGTGTAAGTCCCGGCTACGAGCAGTACTTC. This encodes CASSVSPGYEQYF. This chain connects TRBV7-6 to TRBJ2-7, with D unresolved. V gave up 6 bases and J gave up 3 bases, with 12 bases separating them. The length of the CDR3 is 13 residues. Germline values: CDR1 SGHVS, CDR2 FNYEAQ.

The chain carries TRBV6-5 and TRBJ1-2; perhaps TRBD1 as D (5 bases). Between the trimmed V and J ends, which lost 1 base and 2 bases, there was a span of 11 bases. The CDR3 sequence is 15 residues long. Germline-derived CDR1 and CDR2 are MNHEY and SVGAGI. CDR3 sequence: CASSYWQGGNYGYTF. The CDR3 coding sequence is TGTGCCAGCAGTTACTGGCAGGGTGGAAACTATGGCTACACCTTC.

The V gene is TRBV30, the J gene TRBJ2-3; D gene uncertain. Trimming removed 2 bases at V and 3 bases at J, with 9 bases between. Germline V CDR1 and CDR2: GTSNPN, SVGIG (reference sequence). CDR3 length: 13 residues. The CDR3 DNA reads TGTGCCTGGAGTATCCTCGTTACAGATACGCAGTATTTT. This sequence encodes CAWSILVTDTQYF.

This clone was counted a single time. The V call is TRBV27, the J call TRBJ2-3, with D unclear. CDR1 MNHEY and CDR2 SMNVEV come from the germline V gene (reference sequence). The V and J ends lost 2 bases and 3 bases respectively, with 9 bases between them. The CDR3 runs 14 residues. The CDR3 is CASSLAAGTDTQYF. The CDR3 DNA follows: TGTGCCAGCAGTTTAGCGGCTGGTACAGATACGCAGTATTTT.

The CDR3 nucleotides read TGTGCCAGCAGCTGGACGCAGGCCTACAATGAGCAGTTCTTC. Residues: CASSWTQAYNEQFF. The chain joins TRBV11-2 to TRBJ2-1; D call uncertain. The CDR3 has 14 residues. Germline CDR1 is SGHAT and CDR2 is FQNNGV. V lost 4 bases and J lost 2, with 9 bases in between. Drawing the rest from reference TRBV11-2 and TRBJ2-1, the complete variable domain is EAGVAQSPRYKIIEKRQSVAFWCNPISGHATLYWYQQILGQGPKLLIQFQNNGVVDDSQLPKDRFSAERLKGVDSTLKIQPAKLEDSAVYLCASSWTQAYNEQFFGPGTRLTVL.

V and J are TRBV28 and TRBJ2-7; 8 bases map to TRBD2. From germline, CDR1 is MDHEN and CDR2 SYDVKM. This CDR3 contains 15 residues. Germline trimming cut 5 bases from V and 3 bases from J; bases unmatched to any gene: 9. The CDR3, as DNA: TGTGCCAGCAGTGGAGTCAAGGCGGGAGGCTACGAGCAGTACTTC. It is translated as CASSGVKAGGYEQYF.

The V gene is TRBV2, the J gene TRBJ2-1, with a tentative D call TRBD2 (6 bases). CDR3 size: 18 residues. Trimming removed 3 bases at V and 2 bases at J, with 20 bases between. The germline V gene encodes CDR1 SNHLY and CDR2 FYNNEI. The CDR3 here is CASSDRDSPGDAYNEQFF. The CDR3, as DNA: TGTGCCAGCAGTGACCGGGACTCGCCCGGAGACGCCTACAATGAGCAGTTCTTC.

The chain couples TRBV28 to TRBJ1-2; no clear D. Germline CDR1 is MDHEN and CDR2 is SYDVKM. The ends were cut back, 11 bases at V and 4 bases at J, with 8 bases in the middle. CDR3 length: 10 amino acids. The CDR3 sequence is CALQGYGYTF. DNA of the CDR3: TGTGCCCTCCAAGGCTATGGCTACACCTTC.

On this clone itself: Other DNA variants within this sample encode the same CDR3. V and J are TRBV2 and TRBJ1-5, with TRBD1 as a possible D gene (5 bases). The CDR3 extends over 13 amino acids. The V end was cut by 4 bases, the J end by 7 bases, with 11 bases between. Germline V gene lookup returns CDR1 SNHLY and CDR2 FYNNEI. CDR3 in amino acids: CASSGAGNQPQHF. Written as DNA, the CDR3 is TGTGCCAGCAGTGGAGCAGGGAACCAGCCCCAGCATTTT.